At least ten counts were recorded for the clone carrying this T cell receptor (beta chain). These data originate in a study of blood T cells in healthy people across ages. The V and J ends lost 4 bases and 2 bases respectively, with 9 bases between them. This CDR3 spans 13 amino acids. Germline CDR1 and CDR2: MGHRA and YSYEKL. The individuals who served as donors were healthy Caucasians living in Russia, aged about 6 to 100. A second roughly 7 to 12 cycle PCR used barcoded and J-beta primers. TCRdb fed the 5' RACE reads into MiXCR, producing one record per CDR3 protein. This sample has roughly 1.9 million distinct CDR3 sequences, with about 39% found just once.

The receptor was derived from a human donor in good health. The V gene is TRBV4-1, the J gene TRBJ2-7; TRBD1 might be the D (5 bases). Sequences were obtained from blood. This CDR3 is CASSPRVAYEQYF. Here the CDR3 DNA reads TGCGCCAGCAGCCCCAGGGTAGCCTACGAGCAGTACTTC.